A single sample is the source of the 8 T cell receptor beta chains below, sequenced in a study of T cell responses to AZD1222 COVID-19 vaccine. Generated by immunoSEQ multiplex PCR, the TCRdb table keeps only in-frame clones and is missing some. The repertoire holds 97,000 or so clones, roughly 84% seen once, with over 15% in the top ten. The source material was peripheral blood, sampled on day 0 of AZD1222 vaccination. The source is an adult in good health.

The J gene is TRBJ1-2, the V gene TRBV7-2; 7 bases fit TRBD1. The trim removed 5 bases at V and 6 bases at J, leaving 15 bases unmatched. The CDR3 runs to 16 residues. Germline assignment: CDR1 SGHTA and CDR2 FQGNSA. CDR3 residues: CASSINRTPGGDGYTF. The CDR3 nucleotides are TGTGCCAGCAGCATAAACAGGACACCAGGGGGGGATGGCTACACCTTC. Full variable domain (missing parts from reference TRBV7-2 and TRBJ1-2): GAGVSQSPSNKVTEKGKDVELRCDPISGHTALYWYRQSLGQGLEFLIYFQGNSAPDKSGLPSDRFSAERTGGSVSTLTIQRTQQEDSAVYLCASSINRTPGGDGYTFGSGTRLTVV.

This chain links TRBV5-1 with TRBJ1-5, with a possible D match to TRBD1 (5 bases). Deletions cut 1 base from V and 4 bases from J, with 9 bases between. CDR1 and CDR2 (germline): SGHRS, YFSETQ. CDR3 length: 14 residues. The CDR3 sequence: CASSLRGGNQPQHF. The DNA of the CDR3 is TGCGCCAGCAGCTTGAGGGGCGGGAATCAGCCCCAGCATTTT.

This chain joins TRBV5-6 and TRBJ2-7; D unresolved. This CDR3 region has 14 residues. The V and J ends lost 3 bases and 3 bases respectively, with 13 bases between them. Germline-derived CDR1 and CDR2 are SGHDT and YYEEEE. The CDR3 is CASSSGGRVYEQYF. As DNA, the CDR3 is TGTGCCAGCAGCTCGGGTGGAAGGGTCTACGAGCAGTACTTC.

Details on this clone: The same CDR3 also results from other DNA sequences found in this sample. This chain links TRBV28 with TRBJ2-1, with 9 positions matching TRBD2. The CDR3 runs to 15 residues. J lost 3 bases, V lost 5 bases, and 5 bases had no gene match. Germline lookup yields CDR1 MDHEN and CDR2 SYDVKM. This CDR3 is CASSDTSGRYNEQFF. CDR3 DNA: TGTGCCAGCAGTGATACTAGCGGGCGCTACAATGAGCAGTTCTTC.

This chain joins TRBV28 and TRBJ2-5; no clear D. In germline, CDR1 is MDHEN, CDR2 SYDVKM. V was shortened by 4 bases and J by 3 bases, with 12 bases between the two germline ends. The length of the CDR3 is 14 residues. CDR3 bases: TGTGCCAGCAGTTCCCTCGGCCTAGAAGAGACCCAGTACTTC. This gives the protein CASSSLGLEETQYF.

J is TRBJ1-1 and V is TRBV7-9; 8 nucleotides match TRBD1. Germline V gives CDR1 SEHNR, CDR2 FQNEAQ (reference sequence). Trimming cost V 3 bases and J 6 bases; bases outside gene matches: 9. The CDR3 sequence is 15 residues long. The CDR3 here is CASSLWGTGTAEAFF. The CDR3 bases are TGTGCCAGCAGCTTGTGGGGGACAGGTACGGCTGAAGCTTTCTTT.

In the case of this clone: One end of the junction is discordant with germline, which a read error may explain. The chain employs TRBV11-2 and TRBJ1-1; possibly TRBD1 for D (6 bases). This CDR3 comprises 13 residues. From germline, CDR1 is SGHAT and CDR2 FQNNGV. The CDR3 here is CASSKQGIGEFIF. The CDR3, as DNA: TGTGCCAGCAGCAAACAGGGAATCGGCGAGTTCATCTTT.

CDR3 DNA sequence: TGTGCCAGCAGCGAGCAGACTACCCTGTCAACAGATACGCAGTATTTT. It translates to CASSEQTTLSTDTQYF. The V and J genes are TRBV9 and TRBJ2-3, with D possibly being TRBD2 (5 bases). The CDR3 runs 16 residues. The germline V gene encodes CDR1 SGDLS and CDR2 YYNGEE. V was cut by 3 bases and J by 3 bases, with 17 bases left in between.